This T cell receptor (beta chain) was sequenced in a study of low-dose radiotherapy and immunotherapy resistance in tumors. In germline, CDR1 is LNHDA, CDR2 SQIVND (reference sequence). V was pared by 4 bases and J by 3 bases, with 10 bases between. There are 14 residues in the CDR3. Eligibility required advanced solid tumors lacking tumor-infiltrating lymphocytes. Gene-specific TRAV and TRBV primers were used for first-strand cDNA, covering alpha and beta chains. A constant-region primer paired with the V-primer adapter amplified TCRs over approximately 18 PCR cycles. The mRNA which had been isolated was amplified by in vitro transcription. TCRdb called the reads again in MiXCR, with one record for every CDR3 protein. The profile shows some 11,000 distinct CDR3 sequences, approximately 65% of them singletons.

The chain is built from TRBV19 and TRBJ1-5; D is perhaps TRBD1 (6 bases). This receptor was identified in a human donor with advanced metastatic prostate, ovarian, gallbladder or colorectal cancer (not recorded which). This table probably holds off-target reads from a library built for another chain. CDR3 nucleotide sequence: TGTGCCAGTAGTAATACAGGGTCCAATCAGCCCCAGCATTTT. Translated, it gives CASSNTGSNQPQHF.